This T cell receptor beta chain is from a study of Ad26.COV2.S vaccination and SARS-CoV-2 variants. Study-wide results and caveats: Placebo recipients had lower spike-specific TCR breadth than vaccine recipients. There was reportedly substantial breadth in spike-specific CD8+ and CD4+ T cell responses after vaccination.

Assay: immunoSEQ multiplex PCR; the TCRdb copy retains only in-frame clones and omits some. The table includes approximately 280,000 clones, around 87% detected once. Treatment denoted: some 19 received Ad26.COV2.S at low or high dose, single or two shots; about 5 received placebo; per-sample allocation not given. Sampling occurred on day 63 after the first vaccine or placebo injection. As for this clone: Its antigen is currently unknown.

V lost 7 bases and J lost 7; bases outside the gene matches: 6. CDR1 is SNHLY and CDR2 is FYNNEI in the germline V gene. The CDR3 has 13 amino acids. Material: peripheral blood, obtained in a trial of Ad26.COV2.S vaccine versus placebo. The chain employs TRBV2 and TRBJ1-2; 10 bases match TRBD1. The sequence was obtained from a person between 18 and 60 years old who received the Ad26.COV2.S COVID-19 vaccine or a placebo. Here the CDR3 reads CASTSGQGLGYTF. In DNA form, the CDR3 reads TGTGCCAGCACCTCGGGACAGGGGCTTGGCTACACCTTC.